Sequencing of this T cell receptor (beta chain) was carried out in a study of blood T cell repertoires in COVID-19. Looking at the study overall: Samples of COVID-19 (acute and convalescent) were obtained from the United States, Italy and Spain. From T cells, B-cell-depleted T cells, or PBMCs came the material, which was cDNA or gDNA.

Repertoires were generated with immunoSEQ multiplex PCR, while TCRdb's copy carries only in-frame clones and drops some. The sample lists 150,000 to 200,000 clones, roughly nine tenths seen once, with 25% to 30% in the top ten. J gave up 2 bases and V 4 bases, and 3 bases lay outside the gene matches. The CDR3 contains 15 residues. Germline V gives CDR1 MRHNA, CDR2 SNTAGT. Sequencing used peripheral blood. The receptor's source is a man aged 55-75 years with acute or convalescent COVID-19. This chain joins TRBV6-4 and TRBJ2-3; 10 bases are shared with TRBD2. The CDR3: CASSAGTSDTDTQYF. CDR3 bases: TGTGCCAGCAGTGCCGGGACTAGCGACACAGATACGCAGTATTTT.